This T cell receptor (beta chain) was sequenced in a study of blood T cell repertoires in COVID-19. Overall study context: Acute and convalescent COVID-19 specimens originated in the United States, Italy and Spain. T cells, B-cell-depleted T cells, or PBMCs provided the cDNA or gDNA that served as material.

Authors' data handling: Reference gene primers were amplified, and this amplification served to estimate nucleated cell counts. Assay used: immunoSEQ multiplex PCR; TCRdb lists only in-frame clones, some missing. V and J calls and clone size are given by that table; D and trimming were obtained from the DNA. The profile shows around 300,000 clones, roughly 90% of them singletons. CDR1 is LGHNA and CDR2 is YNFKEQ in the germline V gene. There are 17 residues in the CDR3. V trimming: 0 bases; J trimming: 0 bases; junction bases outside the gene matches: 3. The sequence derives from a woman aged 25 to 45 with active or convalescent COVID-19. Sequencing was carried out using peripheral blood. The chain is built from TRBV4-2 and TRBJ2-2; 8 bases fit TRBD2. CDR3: CASSQELAGSNTGELFF. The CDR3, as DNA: TGTGCCAGCAGCCAAGAGCTAGCGGGTTCGAACACCGGGGAGCTGTTTTTT.